These 32 T cell receptor beta chains came from one sample sequenced in a study of vaccination effects on CD4 cells after COVID-19. The repertoire was sequenced with immunoSEQ multiplex PCR; TCRdb's copy has only in-frame clones and lacks some. There are some 69,000 clones in the sample; around 69% occur only once, and 2% to 3% lies in the top ten. Having been cultured for about ten days, the cells underwent CD4+ T cell isolation. All participants had two doses of either the BNT162b2 or mRNA-1273 vaccine. These receptors have no identified antigens. Sequencing was performed on CD4+ T cells from PBMCs cultured without peptide, taken after COVID-19 vaccination. These receptors originate from a human donor who received a COVID-19 vaccine.

This clone was picked up one time. The gene calls are TRBV15 and TRBJ2-3, with 14 positions matching TRBD2. V was pared by 3 bases and J by 4 bases, with 3 bases of the junction left unmatched. The CDR3 covers 16 residues. Germline loops: CDR1 LNHNV, CDR2 YYDKDF (reference sequence). CDR3 DNA sequence: TGTGCCACCAGCAGGACTAGCGGGGGGGCGGCAGATACGCAGTATTTT. This gives the protein CATSRTSGGAADTQYF. Full variable domain (rest looked up from reference TRBV15 and TRBJ2-3): DAMVIQNPRYQVTQFGKPVTLSCSQTLNHNVMYWYQQKSSQAPKLLFHYYDKDFNNEADTPDNFQSRRPNTSFCFLDIRSPGLGDTAMYLCATSRTSGGAADTQYFGPGTRLTVL.

This chain joins TRBV6-1 and TRBJ2-4; the D is unclear. This CDR3 contains 14 residues. V gave up 1 base and J gave up 0 bases, with 4 bases separating them. Germline V lookup: CDR1 MNHNS, CDR2 SASEGT. DNA for the CDR3: TGTGCCAGCAGTGAAGGACTAGCCAAAAACATTCAGTACTTC. Translated: CASSEGLAKNIQYF.

The chain has TRBV5-1 and TRBJ1-1; 7 bases map to TRBD1. CDR3 size: 18 residues. The germline V gene has CDR1 SGHRS and CDR2 YFSETQ. V was pared by 0 bases and J by 1 base, with 12 bases of the junction left unmatched. The CDR3 DNA reads TGCGCCAGCAGCTTGGCAGGTGGGGCAGGGGGTAGGAACACTGAAGCTTTCTTT. It translates to CASSLAGGAGGRNTEAFF.

The chain has TRBV19 and TRBJ1-1; D is undetermined. The V and J ends lost 3 bases and 7 bases respectively, with 12 bases between them. This CDR3 has 13 residues. Germline V gene sequence: CDR1 LNHDA, CDR2 SQIVND (reference sequence). CDR3 sequence (DNA): TGTGCCAGTAGTATCCTAGGAGGAAATGAAGCTTTCTTT. Amino acid sequence: CASSILGGNEAFF.

The V call is TRBV18, the J call TRBJ1-4; D uncertain. V was pared by 3 bases and J by 8 bases, with 13 bases between. Germline assignment: CDR1 KGHSH and CDR2 LQKENI. CDR3 length: 14 residues. Here the CDR3 DNA reads TGTGCCAGCTCACCTTACAGCCCGCCCGAAAAACTGTTTTTT. Translated: CASSPYSPPEKLFF.

The rearrangement uses TRBV28 and TRBJ2-5; maybe TRBD1 (5 bases). Per germline, CDR1 MDHEN and CDR2 SYDVKM. The CDR3 sequence is 13 residues long. Trimming took off 4 bases at V and 2 bases at J, with 8 bases between the two ends. The DNA of the CDR3 is TGTGCCAGCAGTTCCCGACAGCAAGAGACCCAGTACTTC. It codes for CASSSRQQETQYF.

The CDR3 spells CASGPDYYNEQFF. In DNA form, the CDR3 reads TGTGCTAGTGGACCGGACTACTACAATGAGCAGTTCTTC. The chain employs TRBV12-5 and TRBJ2-1, with D possibly TRBD2 on 6 matching bases. Germline loops: CDR1 LGHNT, CDR2 FRNRAP. V lost 6 bases and J 3 bases, leaving 9 bases between the germline ends. CDR3 size: 13 residues. The entire variable domain, with the rest obtained from reference TRBV12-5 and TRBJ2-1, is as follows: DARVTQTPRHKVTEMGQEVTMRCQPILGHNTVFWYRQTMMQGLELLAYFRNRAPLDDSGMPKDRFSAEMPDATLATLKIQPSEPRDSAVYFCASGPDYYNEQFFGPGTRLTVL.

V usage is TRBV6-2 or TRBV6-3 and J usage is TRBJ1-1; D gene ambiguous. The germline V gene encodes CDR1 MNHEY and CDR2 SVGEGT. Trimming left V 5 bases short and J 7 bases short, with 11 bases between. This CDR3 has 12 amino acids. CDR3 bases: TGTGCCAGCAGTGACCCCGGACGTGAAGCTTTCTTT. It encodes CASSDPGREAFF.

The chain links TRBV6-2 or TRBV6-3 to TRBJ1-2; D is undetermined. The CDR3 loop spans 11 amino acids. Trimming pared 4 bases from V and 7 bases from J, leaving 7 bases between. CDR1 and CDR2 from the germline V gene are MNHEY and SVGEGT. The CDR3 bases are TGTGCCAGCAGTTTACGGTTTGGCTACACCTTC. It encodes CASSLRFGYTF.

This chain uses TRBV5-5 with TRBJ1-2, with 7 bases fitting TRBD1. The CDR3 consists of 14 residues. Germline assignment: CDR1 SGHKS and CDR2 YYEKEE (reference sequence). The junction had 6 bases not matched to a gene; V was cut back by 3 bases and J by 4 bases. CDR3 sequence (DNA): TGTGCCAGCAGCTCCGCGGACAGGTTCTATGGCTACACCTTC. Translated: CASSSADRFYGYTF.

This clone was picked up a small number of times. This same CDR3 is encoded by further DNA sequences in the sample. This rearrangement joins TRBV12-3 or TRBV12-4 to TRBJ1-1, with D tentatively TRBD1 (6 bases). The CDR3 runs 12 residues. Trimming stripped 6 bases from V and 3 bases from J, with 8 bases between. The CDR3 bases are TGTGCCAGCAGGGGGGCGTACACTGAAGCTTTCTTT. It specifies CASRGAYTEAFF.

The rearrangement joins TRBV7-3 to TRBJ1-1; no reliable D call. CDR1 is SGHTA, CDR2 FQGTGA, per germline. Trimming cost V 1 base and J 3 bases, with 6 bases left between them. CDR3 length: 13 amino acids. DNA of the CDR3: TGTGCCAGCAGCTTAAAGGGAGACACTGAAGCTTTCTTT. This encodes CASSLKGDTEAFF.

The chain combines TRBV21-1 with TRBJ1-4; whether TRBD1, the table's D call, matches the DNA was not checked. TRBV21-1 is a pseudogene segment. The CDR3 loop spans 14 amino acids. DNA of the CDR3: TGTGCCAGCAGCAAGACAGGGCGGAATGAAAAACTGTTTTTT. Amino acid sequence: CASSKTGRNEKLFF.

J is TRBJ2-3 and V is TRBV7-2; 8 bases are shared with TRBD2. CDR1 is SGHTA and CDR2 is FQGNSA in the germline V gene. V lost 4 bases, J lost 0 bases, and 9 bases stayed unmatched. The CDR3 sequence is 17 residues long. CDR3 sequence (DNA): TGTGCCAGCAGCTCGGGGACACGGGGGGGGAGCACAGATACGCAGTATTTT. Protein: CASSSGTRGGSTDTQYF.

This clone was detected only a few times. V gene TRBV24-1 combines with J gene TRBJ2-1; D is perhaps TRBD1 or TRBD2 (6 bases each). Germline loops: CDR1 KGHDR, CDR2 SFDVKD. The CDR3 is 15 residues long. Trimming shortened V by 10 bases and J by 6 bases, and 21 bases separated the two germline ends. This CDR3 reads CATSEGDWGSNEQFF. CDR3 DNA: TGTGCCACTTCGGAGGGGGACTGGGGGTCCAATGAGCAGTTCTTC.

This clone was detected a few times. The CDR3 sequence is CASSPSRQGANEKLFF. The CDR3 bases are TGTGCCAGCTCACCATCCCGACAGGGAGCTAATGAAAAACTGTTTTTT. V gene TRBV18 combines with J gene TRBJ1-4, with 7 bases fitting TRBD1. The V gene's germline CDR1 is KGHSH and CDR2 LQKENI. Trimming removed 2 bases from V and 3 bases from J; junction bases left unmatched: 6. CDR3 size: 16 residues.

V usage is TRBV27 and J usage is TRBJ1-4; D is unresolved. CDR1 and CDR2 (germline): MNHEY, SMNVEV (reference sequence). V dropped 6 bases and J dropped 8 bases, with 13 bases sitting between them. The CDR3 is 13 amino acids. Written as DNA, the CDR3 is TGTGCCAGCAGCCCGTTAAGGAGGGAAAAACTGTTTTTT. Its protein product is CASSPLRREKLFF.

The sample holds one count of this clone. The chain is built from TRBV5-1 and TRBJ1-3; D perhaps matches TRBD1 (5 bases). Per the germline V gene, CDR1 is SGHRS and CDR2 is YFSETQ. The CDR3 totals 15 residues. V was pared by 1 base and J by 4 bases, with 12 bases between. The CDR3 sequence is CASSLIPGSGNTIYF. The CDR3 DNA reads as TGCGCCAGCAGCTTGATCCCAGGGTCAGGAAACACCATATATTTT. The full variable domain, with the rest looked up from reference TRBV5-1 and TRBJ1-3, is KAGVTQTPRYLIKTRGQQVTLSCSPISGHRSVSWYQQTPGQGLQFLFEYFSETQRNKGNFPGRFSGRQFSNSRSEMNVSTLELGDSALYLCASSLIPGSGNTIYFGEGSWLTVV.

This chain connects TRBV5-1 to TRBJ1-1, with unresolved D. The CDR3 spans 15 residues. Looked up from germline, CDR1 is SGHRS and CDR2 is YFSETQ. The V end lost 0 bases, the J end lost 0 bases, and 9 bases lay between the germline ends. The CDR3, as DNA: TGCGCCAGCAGCTTGGGTGGCGGATTGAACACTGAAGCTTTCTTT. As protein: CASSLGGGLNTEAFF.

The chain combines TRBV5-4 with TRBJ2-5, with TRBD2 identical over 15 bases. This CDR3 contains 17 residues. The trim removed 4 bases at V and 4 bases at J, leaving 8 bases unmatched. The germline gives CDR1 SGHNT, CDR2 YYREEE (reference sequence). The DNA for the CDR3 is TGTGCCAGCAGCCCACCGGGACTAGCGGGGGGTTCAGAGACCCAGTACTTC. It encodes CASSPPGLAGGSETQYF.

In this sample, this clone turned up a few times. The CDR3, as DNA: TGTGCCAGCAGCGTTCAGATAGAAGCGGATACGCAGTATTTT. It is translated as CASSVQIEADTQYF. The chain employs TRBV9 and TRBJ2-3; D uncertain. Trimming cost V 2 bases and J 6 bases, with 13 bases left between them. The germline V gene encodes CDR1 SGDLS and CDR2 YYNGEE. The CDR3 consists of 14 residues.

This chain connects TRBV10-1 to TRBJ1-1; D is unresolved. Germline V gene data show CDR1 as WNHNN and CDR2 as SYGVQD (reference sequence). The V gene lost 3 bases and the J gene lost 1 base, with 6 bases spanning the gap. The CDR3 sequence is 13 residues long. The CDR3 protein is CASSENRNTEAFF. The DNA of the CDR3 is TGCGCCAGCAGTGAAAACAGGAACACTGAAGCTTTCTTT.

This chain uses TRBV2 with TRBJ1-2; 8 bases agree with TRBD1. V lost 6 bases to trimming and J lost 4 bases; unmatched junction nucleotides: 7. CDR1 is SNHLY and CDR2 is FYNNEI in the germline V gene. This CDR3 comprises 14 residues. The DNA for the CDR3 is TGTGCCAGCAGGGAGACAGGGGTGTTCTATGGCTACACCTTC. This gives the protein CASRETGVFYGYTF. Based on the CDR3 plus reference TRBV2 and TRBJ1-2, the full variable domain is EPEVTQTPSHQVTQMGQEVILRCVPISNHLYFYWYRQILGQKVEFLVSFYNNEISEKSEIFDDQFSVERPDGSNFTLKIRSTKLEDSAMYFCASRETGVFYGYTFGSGTRLTVV.

The chain uses TRBV5-1 and TRBJ1-5; 9 nucleotides line up with TRBD1. The junction had 4 bases not matched to a gene; V was cut back by 3 bases and J by 3 bases. The V gene's germline CDR1 is SGHRS and CDR2 YFSETQ. This CDR3 is built from 15 residues. The CDR3 DNA follows: TGCGCCAGCAGCTCGGGACAGGGTAACAATCAGCCCCAGCATTTT. Protein product: CASSSGQGNNQPQHF.

V gene TRBV19 combines with J gene TRBJ1-2; 10 bases agree with TRBD1. The CDR3 is made up of 18 amino acids. The germline V gene has CDR1 LNHDA and CDR2 SQIVND (reference sequence). The ends lost 3 bases at V and 4 bases at J; junction bases unmatched: 14. This CDR3 reads CASSILSAGQGSSYGYTF. DNA of the CDR3: TGTGCCAGTAGTATCCTCTCGGCGGGACAGGGGTCCTCCTATGGCTACACCTTC.

The V call is TRBV6-5, the J call TRBJ1-1, with 8 positions matching TRBD1. This CDR3 region has 16 residues. Germline V gene lookup returns CDR1 MNHEY and CDR2 SVGAGI. The V and J ends lost 2 bases and 5 bases, in that order; junction bases with no gene match: 10. The CDR3, as DNA: TGTGCCAGCAGTTACGCCGGACAGGGCCGAGGAACTGAAGCTTTCTTT. Translating gives CASSYAGQGRGTEAFF.

The chain links TRBV4-1 to TRBJ1-5; TRBD1 agrees at 8 bases. Trimming at V came to 2 bases and at J to 7 bases, leaving 13 bases not matched to a gene. Germline V lookup: CDR1 MGHRA, CDR2 YSYEKL. The CDR3 consists of 17 residues. In DNA form, the CDR3 reads TGCGCCAGCAGCCAACCCAAAGGCAGGGGGACAGGCCAGCCCCAGCATTTT. It is translated as CASSQPKGRGTGQPQHF.

This clone appeared a single time. The sample has other DNA sequences that encode this CDR3 too. J is TRBJ1-2 and V is TRBV6-5, with 7 positions matching TRBD1. With 6 bases clipped from V and 2 bases from J, the junction kept 0 bases outside the gene matches. The CDR3 is 12 residues long. The germline gives CDR1 MNHEY, CDR2 SVGAGI. The CDR3 region is CASRTGNYGYTF. The CDR3 coding sequence is TGTGCCAGCAGGACAGGGAACTATGGCTACACCTTC.

V gene TRBV27 combines with J gene TRBJ1-5; D remains unclear. The CDR3 contains 13 residues. The ends were cut back, 5 bases at V and 5 bases at J, with 10 bases in the middle. Germline-derived CDR1 and CDR2 are MNHEY and SMNVEV (reference sequence). CDR3 in DNA: TGTGCCAGCAGTCTAGACTGGGATCAGCCCCAGCATTTT. Its translation is CASSLDWDQPQHF.

This rearrangement joins TRBV4-1 to TRBJ2-6; D not certain. Per the germline V gene, CDR1 is MGHRA and CDR2 is YSYEKL. This CDR3 contains 15 residues. V was shortened by 1 base and J by 0 bases, with 4 bases between the two germline ends. The CDR3 nucleotides read TGCGCCAGCAGCCAAGGGGGCTCTGGGGCCAACGTCCTGACTTTC. Encoded protein: CASSQGGSGANVLTF.

The V call is TRBV28, the J call TRBJ1-6; D is unresolved. The V gene's germline CDR1 is MDHEN and CDR2 SYDVKM. Trimming shortened V by 2 bases and J by 5 bases, and 7 bases separated the two germline ends. The CDR3 loop spans 14 amino acids. CDR3 in DNA: TGTGCCAGCAGTTTAGCGTGGAATAATTCACCCCTCCACTTT. Translated, it gives CASSLAWNNSPLHF.

This sequence joins TRBV5-1 and TRBJ2-5, with 8 bases that match TRBD2. Germline V gene sequence: CDR1 SGHRS, CDR2 YFSETQ. The CDR3 extends over 16 amino acids. V shed 0 bases, J shed 5 bases, and the junction held 9 bases outside the gene matches. CDR3 sequence reads: CASSLGSGGGYETQYF. CDR3 nucleotide sequence: TGCGCCAGCAGCTTGGGAAGCGGGGGTGGTTATGAGACCCAGTACTTC.